The 18 T cell receptor beta chains in this list originate from one sample, sequenced in a study of T cells after posttransplantation cyclophosphamide. Treatment was busulfan-fludarabine conditioning, a marrow graft, and cyclophosphamide on days +3 and +4. Here immunoSEQ multiplex PCR was the method, and the copy in TCRdb shows in-frame clones only, minus some. The table records around 18,000 clones, 60% to 80% of them present only once. Specimen: CD8+ T cells sorted from PBMCs, collected approximately 1,900 days after a stem cell transplant with posttransplant cyclophosphamide. The source is a female patient aged 40 to 55 who received an allogeneic stem cell transplant from a related donor, was CMV-positive, and had no GVHD. The graft donor may have contributed some T cells.

The rearrangement links TRBV10-3 to TRBJ1-1; TRBD1 aligns across 8 bases. The CDR3 is 14 amino acids. Germline V gene lookup returns CDR1 ENHRY and CDR2 SYGVKD. Trimming removed 7 bases from V and 0 bases from J; junction bases left unmatched: 4. The CDR3 DNA reads TGTGCCATCAAGGGGGACAGGCTGAACACTGAAGCTTTCTTT. It translates to CAIKGDRLNTEAFF.

This clone was seen a few times. The rearrangement links TRBV4-1 to TRBJ1-2; D not certain. Germline V gene sequence: CDR1 MGHRA, CDR2 YSYEKL. The CDR3 consists of 15 residues. Trimming removed 4 bases at V and 8 bases at J, with 20 bases between. The CDR3 DNA reads as TGCGCCAGCAGCCTTATCGGGAGGTCAATCGGGGGCTACACCTTC. Its protein is CASSLIGRSIGGYTF.

This clone appeared once. V is TRBV7-6 and J is TRBJ2-7, with no clear D. The germline V gene has CDR1 SGHVS and CDR2 FNYEAQ. V lost 0 bases to trimming and J lost 4 bases, with 7 bases between them. CDR3 length: 13 amino acids. CDR3 in DNA: TGTGCCAGCAGCTTAGCGATCCAGTACGAGCAGTACTTC. This encodes CASSLAIQYEQYF.

This clone appeared a few times. This chain connects TRBV2 to TRBJ2-5, with 8 nucleotides matching TRBD2. CDR1 is SNHLY and CDR2 is FYNNEI in the germline V gene. J lost 1 base, V lost 6 bases, and 4 bases had no gene match. This CDR3 comprises 14 residues. This CDR3 is CASSPGRAQETQYF. As DNA, the CDR3 is TGTGCCAGCAGCCCCGGGAGGGCCCAAGAGACCCAGTACTTC.

The chain couples TRBV4-1 to TRBJ1-1; 7 bases agree with TRBD1. The junction had 8 bases not matched to a gene; V was cut back by 0 bases and J by 1 base. This CDR3 spans 17 amino acids. Germline CDR1 and CDR2: MGHRA and YSYEKL. In DNA form, the CDR3 reads TGCGCCAGCAGCCAAGACTCCGGGACAGTCGGGAACACTGAAGCTTTCTTT. Translating it yields CASSQDSGTVGNTEAFF.

The chain couples TRBV5-4 to TRBJ2-7, with a tentative D call TRBD2 (5 bases). Germline CDR1 SGHNT, CDR2 YYREEE (reference sequence). This CDR3 has 13 amino acids. The V end lost 4 bases, the J end lost 2 bases, and 10 bases lay between the germline ends. The CDR3, as DNA: TGTGCCAGCAGCCCCTCGGGGACCTACGAGCAGTACTTC. This codes for CASSPSGTYEQYF. The full variable domain, completed using reference TRBV5-4 and TRBJ2-7, is ETGVTQSPTHLIKTRGQQVTLRCSSQSGHNTVSWYQQALGQGPQFIFQYYREEENGRGNFPPRFSGLQFPNYSSELNVNALELDDSALYLCASSPSGTYEQYFGPGTRLTVT.

This clone was detected a few times. The rearrangement joins TRBV5-4 to TRBJ2-4, with 7 bases aligning to TRBD2. V was pared by 7 bases and J by 1 base, with 5 bases of the junction left unmatched. The CDR3 is 14 amino acids. Germline CDR1 SGHNT, CDR2 YYREEE (reference sequence). CDR3 region: CASSRGEAKNIQYF. The DNA of the CDR3 is TGTGCCAGCTCTCGGGGGGAGGCCAAAAACATTCAGTACTTC.

The chain's CDR3 is CASSLADTSYEQYF. CDR3 bases: TGCGCCAGCAGCTTGGCCGACACGTCCTACGAGCAGTACTTC. The chain has TRBV5-1 and TRBJ2-7; D remains ambiguous. The V and J ends lost 0 bases and 1 base respectively, with 8 bases between them. Per the germline V gene, CDR1 is SGHRS and CDR2 is YFSETQ. CDR3 length: 14 residues.

The chain recombines TRBV19 with TRBJ1-2, with D possibly TRBD1 on 6 matching bases. Germline CDR1 LNHDA, CDR2 SQIVND (reference sequence). The CDR3 totals 17 residues. Trimming removed 5 bases from V and 4 bases from J, with 23 bases in between. In DNA form, the CDR3 reads TGTGCCAGTAGTGAACCAGGAGGACAGAGGCGAATCTATGGCTACACCTTC. Encoded protein: CASSEPGGQRRIYGYTF.

The chain has TRBV7-3 and TRBJ2-7, with 9 bases matching TRBD2. The germline CDR1 and CDR2 sequences are SGHTA and FQGTGA. The CDR3 is 17 amino acids. V was clipped by 2 bases and J by 2 bases; unmatched bases: 10. The CDR3 region is CASSLGRIAGATYEQYF. For the CDR3, the DNA is TGTGCCAGCAGCTTAGGGAGGATAGCGGGGGCTACCTACGAGCAGTACTTC.

This chain connects TRBV9 to TRBJ2-3; D perhaps matches TRBD2 (6 bases). The CDR3 is 13 residues long. Germline V gene lookup returns CDR1 SGDLS and CDR2 YYNGEE. The ends were cut back, 2 bases at V and 6 bases at J, with 10 bases in the middle. CDR3 in amino acids: CASSVWGEDTQYF. CDR3 in DNA: TGTGCCAGCAGCGTTTGGGGGGAGGATACGCAGTATTTT.

The chain has TRBV2 and TRBJ2-5; no clear D gene. Deletions cut 3 bases from V and 0 bases from J, with 8 bases between. In germline, CDR1 is SNHLY, CDR2 FYNNEI. This CDR3 comprises 14 residues. CDR3 in amino acids: CASSEAAYQETQYF. CDR3 nucleotide sequence: TGTGCCAGCAGTGAGGCGGCTTACCAAGAGACCCAGTACTTC.

The chain links TRBV7-6 to TRBJ2-1, with 7 bases fitting TRBD1. This CDR3 contains 14 residues. Germline loops: CDR1 SGHVS, CDR2 FNYEAQ. Trimming took 2 bases from V and 6 from J; bases not matched to a gene: 4. CDR3 amino acids: CASSLFAGGNEQFF. In DNA, the CDR3 is TGTGCCAGCAGCTTATTCGCAGGGGGCAATGAGCAGTTCTTC.

The chain recombines TRBV7-9 with TRBJ2-1, with TRBD2 matching 7 bases. V was pared by 5 bases and J by 0 bases, with 10 bases of the junction left unmatched. From germline, CDR1 is SEHNR and CDR2 FQNEAQ (reference sequence). The CDR3 consists of 17 residues. The CDR3 nucleotides are TGTGCCAGCAGCCTACTAGCGAAGGGAAGCTCCTACAATGAGCAGTTCTTC. Translation gives CASSLLAKGSSYNEQFF.

The chain combines TRBV6-1 with TRBJ1-4; D is perhaps TRBD1 (6 bases). The CDR3 totals 14 residues. Germline V gene data show CDR1 as MNHNS and CDR2 as SASEGT. The V end lost 3 bases, the J end lost 5 bases, and 10 bases lay between the germline ends. The CDR3 region is CASSDGGLNEKLFF. As DNA, the CDR3 is TGTGCCAGCAGTGACGGGGGGCTGAATGAAAAACTGTTTTTT.

This clone was seen more than once but under ten times. The V gene is TRBV4-1, the J gene TRBJ1-5; 9 bases align to TRBD1. V shed 6 bases, J shed 7 bases, and the junction held 10 bases outside the gene matches. Germline CDR1 and CDR2: MGHRA and YSYEKL. There are 15 residues in the CDR3. CDR3: CASRAGDREGQPQHF. DNA for the CDR3: TGCGCCAGCAGGGCCGGGGACAGGGAAGGCCAGCCCCAGCATTTT.

The chain has TRBV4-3 and TRBJ2-3; 10 positions match TRBD2. The V gene's germline CDR1 is LGHNA and CDR2 YSLEER. The CDR3 is 16 amino acids. V lost 0 bases to trimming and J lost 2 bases; unmatched junction nucleotides: 2. CDR3 region: CASSQDTSGDTDTQYF. The CDR3 DNA reads as TGCGCCAGCAGCCAAGATACTAGCGGGGACACAGATACGCAGTATTTT.

The rearrangement links TRBV27 to TRBJ2-3; D is perhaps TRBD2 (6 bases). Germline CDR1 and CDR2: MNHEY and SMNVEV (reference sequence). CDR3 size: 16 residues. V lost 9 bases to trimming and J lost 4 bases, with 23 bases between them. The CDR3: CASRVWRVVFADTQYF. For the CDR3, the DNA is TGTGCCAGTCGAGTTTGGAGGGTTGTGTTCGCAGATACGCAGTATTTT.